The rows below give T cell receptor beta chains drawn from one sample of a study of T cell responses to AZD1222 COVID-19 vaccine. Assay: immunoSEQ multiplex PCR; the TCRdb copy retains only in-frame clones and omits some. Of about 140,000 clones in the sample, 80% to 95% were seen once. This specimen was peripheral blood, taken on day 0 of AZD1222 vaccination. These receptors came from an adult in good health. The CDR3 runs from the conserved cysteine through the conserved F or W. A D gene is named only where the DNA matches it firmly. Part of the rows lack a size; the others show once, few, many or a class for expanded clones.

V,size,J,D,DNA,CDR3
TRBV20-1,NA,TRBJ2-4,NA,TGCAGTGCTAGTAGCAGGCTAAGAAACATTCAGTACTTC,CSASSRLRNIQYF
TRBV19,NA,TRBJ2-3,NA,TGTGCCAGTAGTATCGGCGGAACTAAGGGTACGCAGTATTTT,CASSIGGTKGTQYF
TRBV5-1,NA,TRBJ2-7,TRBD1,TGCGCCAGCAGCCTTCGACAGGGCTATACCTACGAGCAGTACTTC,CASSLRQGYTYEQYF
TRBV13,NA,TRBJ1-3,TRBD1,TGTGCCAGTACAGGGGGCCTGGGGGATCCGGAAAACACCATATATTTT,CASTGGLGDPENTIYF
TRBV5-1,NA,TRBJ2-5,TRBD2,TGCGCCAGCAGCTCAGGACTAGCGAGGAGGGAGACCCAGTACTTC,CASSSGLARRETQYF
TRBV4-1,NA,TRBJ2-2,NA,TGCGCCAGCAGCCAAGAAAGCAGGGGAGGGGTCGGCACCGGGGAGCTGTTTTTT,CASSQESRGGVGTGELFF
TRBV6-5,NA,TRBJ2-7,NA,TGTGCCAGCAGTTATTTGAGGGGGGACGAGCAGTACTTC,CASSYLRGDEQYF
TRBV19,NA,TRBJ2-7,TRBD2,TGTGCCAGTGGGCTAGCGGGAGGGCGCCAGTACTTC,CASGLAGGRQYF
TRBV11-2,NA,TRBJ2-7,TRBD1,TGTGCCAGCAGCCTGGACAGGGGGCCCTCCTACGAGCAGTACTTC,CASSLDRGPSYEQYF
TRBV6-5,NA,TRBJ1-2,NA,TGTGCCAGCAGTTACGACAAGGCCCCCTATGGCTACACCTTC,CASSYDKAPYGYTF
TRBV7-3,NA,TRBJ1-1,NA,TGTGCCAGCAGCCCCTCTGGCGGAACCAACACTGAAGCTTTCTTT,CASSPSGGTNTEAFF
TRBV3-1/TRBV3-2,NA,TRBJ2-7,NA,TGTGCCAGCAGCCAGCAGGCCTCCTACGAGCAGTACTTC,CASSQQASYEQYF
TRBV7-2,NA,TRBJ1-5,TRBD1,TGTGCCAGCAGCGTGGGACAGTCGGTTCAGCCCCAGCATTTT,CASSVGQSVQPQHF
TRBV7-9,NA,TRBJ1-4,TRBD1,TGTGCCAGCAGCTTGAGGGGGCGTGAAAAACTGTTTTTT,CASSLRGREKLFF
TRBV4-1,NA,TRBJ1-5,NA,TGCGCCAGCAGCCAAGCCCCGGGTAAAGGGAGAGAGCAGCCCCAGCATTTT,CASSQAPGKGREQPQHF
TRBV5-4,few,TRBJ2-2,TRBD1,TGTGCCAGCAGCCAAAGTCAGGGGGCGTACACCGGGGAGCTGTTTTTT,CASSQSQGAYTGELFF
TRBV5-5,NA,TRBJ1-4,NA,TGTGCCAGCAGCTTATCGACGTGGGCGGAGGAAAAACTGTTTTTT,CASSLSTWAEEKLFF
TRBV4-1,NA,TRBJ1-1,NA,TGCGCCAGCAGCCAACGGGGCATCGGGGTCGGCACTGAAGCTTTCTTT,CASSQRGIGVGTEAFF
TRBV7-2,few,TRBJ1-5,NA,TGTGCCAGCAGCCTAGATTTTCGGGGCCAGCCCCAGCATTTT,CASSLDFRGQPQHF
TRBV28,NA,TRBJ1-6,NA,TGTGCCAGCAGTTTTGTCAGCCCGCCCCTCCACTTT,CASSFVSPPLHF
TRBV5-1,NA,TRBJ1-2,NA,TGCGCCAGCGGATTGACAGGATCGGACCGGGGGGGCTACACCTTC,CASGLTGSDRGGYTF
TRBV28,few,TRBJ1-2,TRBD1,TGTGCCAGCAGTTTGGGACAGCTCTATGGCTACACCTTC,CASSLGQLYGYTF
TRBV28,NA,TRBJ1-3,NA,TGTGCCAGCAGTTTCGCGACAGCATTACACTCTGGAAACACCATATATTTT,CASSFATALHSGNTIYF
TRBV6-1,NA,TRBJ1-1,TRBD1,TGTGCCAGCAGTGAAAAAGGGACAGGGGGCACTGAAGCTTTCTTT,CASSEKGTGGTEAFF
TRBV13,NA,TRBJ2-7,NA,TGTGCCAGCAGCTTCGGGGGAGGCCGCGAGCAGTACTTC,CASSFGGGREQYF
TRBV27,NA,TRBJ1-4,NA,TGTGCCAGCAGTCCCTTAAGGGGCAGTCTCGCAACTAATGAAAAACTGTTTTTT,CASSPLRGSLATNEKLFF
TRBV11-2,NA,TRBJ2-5,NA,TGTGCCAGCAGGCGTCCAGGGGGGCAAGAGACCCAGTACTTC,CASRRPGGQETQYF
TRBV27,NA,TRBJ2-1,TRBD1,TGTGCCAGCAGCCGCGGACAGGGTAGCTCCTACAATGAGCAGTTCTTC,CASSRGQGSSYNEQFF
TRBV7-9,NA,TRBJ1-4,NA,TGTGCCAGCAGCTTAGTGCCAGATACTAATGAAAAACTGTTTTTT,CASSLVPDTNEKLFF
TRBV19,NA,TRBJ2-5,TRBD2,TGTGCCAGTAGTATAGGACTAGCGGGAGTGGGGACCCAGTACTTC,CASSIGLAGVGTQYF
TRBV27,NA,TRBJ2-7,NA,TGTGCCAGCAGCCCCTCCCCCCCCTACGAGCAGTACTTC,CASSPSPPYEQYF
TRBV6-4,once,TRBJ2-1,NA,TGTGCCAGCAGTCTTCTGGGGGGTTCCCCAAACAATGAGCAGTTCTTC,CASSLLGGSPNNEQFF
TRBV6-4,NA,TRBJ2-7,NA,TGTGCCAGCAAAGACTGGGGACCGAGATCCTACGAGCAGTACTTC,CASKDWGPRSYEQYF
TRBV5-1,NA,TRBJ2-7,NA,TGCGCCAGCAGCTTGAGGGGGGCAGGCGAGCAGTACTTC,CASSLRGAGEQYF
TRBV11-3,NA,TRBJ2-2,NA,TGTGCCAGCAGCCCTCCGGGGAGAAGGGAGCTGTTTTTT,CASSPPGRRELFF
TRBV19,NA,TRBJ1-4,TRBD1,TGTGCCAGTAGTTCCGGACAGGGGACGGCAAAACTGTTTTTT,CASSSGQGTAKLFF
TRBV7-9,NA,TRBJ2-1,TRBD2,TGTGCCAGCAGCATGAGCGGGAGCTCCTACAATGAGCAGTTCTTC,CASSMSGSSYNEQFF
TRBV5-1,NA,TRBJ1-5,NA,TGCGCCAGCAGCTTCGAGGGGAATCAGCCCCAGCATTTT,CASSFEGNQPQHF
TRBV27,NA,TRBJ1-1,NA,TGTGCCAGCAGTTTCGGGCCGAACACTGAAGCTTTCTTT,CASSFGPNTEAFF
TRBV4-1,NA,TRBJ2-5,TRBD2,TGCGCCAGCAGCCCGGGACTAGCGGGGGAAGAGACCCAGTACTTC,CASSPGLAGEETQYF
TRBV27,few,TRBJ2-7,NA,TGTGCCAGCAAGGGACATTCCTACGAGCAGTACTTC,CASKGHSYEQYF
TRBV7-3,NA,TRBJ2-3,TRBD2,TGTGCCAGCAGCCTTGGACTAGCGGGGGTCACAGATACGCAGTATTTT,CASSLGLAGVTDTQYF
TRBV5-1,NA,TRBJ2-5,TRBD2,TGCGCCAGCAGCCAGGCTAGCGGACAAGAGACCCAGTACTTC,CASSQASGQETQYF
TRBV9,NA,TRBJ1-1,NA,TGTGCCAGCAGCGCCCTCACGAAGGGGGATGAAGCTTTCTTT,CASSALTKGDEAFF